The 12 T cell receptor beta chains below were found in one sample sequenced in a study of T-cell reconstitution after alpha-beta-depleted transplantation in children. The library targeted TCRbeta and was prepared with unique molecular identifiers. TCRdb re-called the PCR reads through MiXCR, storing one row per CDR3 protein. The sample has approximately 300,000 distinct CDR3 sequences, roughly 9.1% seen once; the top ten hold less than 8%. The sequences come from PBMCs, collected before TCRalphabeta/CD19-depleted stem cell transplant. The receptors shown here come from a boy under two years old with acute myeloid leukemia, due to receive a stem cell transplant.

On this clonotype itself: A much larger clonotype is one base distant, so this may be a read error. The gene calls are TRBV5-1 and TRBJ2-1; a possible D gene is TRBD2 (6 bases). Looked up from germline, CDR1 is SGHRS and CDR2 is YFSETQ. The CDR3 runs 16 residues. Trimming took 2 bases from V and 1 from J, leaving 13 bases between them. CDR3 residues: CASSFVASASYNEQFF. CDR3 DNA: TGCGCCAGCAGCTTCGTAGCTAGCGCATCCTACAATGAGCAGTTCTTC.

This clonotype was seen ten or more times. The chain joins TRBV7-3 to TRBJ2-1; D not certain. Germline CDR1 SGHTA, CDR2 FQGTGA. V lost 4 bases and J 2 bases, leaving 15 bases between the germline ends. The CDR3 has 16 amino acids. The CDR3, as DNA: TGTGCCAGCAGCTCAGTCGCCAAAGGAGCCTACAATGAGCAGTTCTTC. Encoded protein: CASSSVAKGAYNEQFF.

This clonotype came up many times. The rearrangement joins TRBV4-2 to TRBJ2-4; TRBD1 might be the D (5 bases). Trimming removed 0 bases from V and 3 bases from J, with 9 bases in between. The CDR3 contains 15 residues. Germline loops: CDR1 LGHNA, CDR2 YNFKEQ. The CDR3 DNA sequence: TGTGCCAGCAGCCAAGAAGGGGTTGGCAAAAACATTCAGTACTTC. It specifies CASSQEGVGKNIQYF.

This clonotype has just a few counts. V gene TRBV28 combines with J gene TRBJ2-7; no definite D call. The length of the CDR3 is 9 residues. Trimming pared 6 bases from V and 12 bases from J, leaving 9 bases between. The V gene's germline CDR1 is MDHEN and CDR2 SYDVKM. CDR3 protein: CASRPLSYF. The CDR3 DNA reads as TGTGCCAGCAGACCCCTTTCGTACTTC.

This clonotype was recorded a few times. As DNA, the CDR3 is TGTGCCAGCAGCTTAAGTAAGGTGTACCAAGAGACCCAGTACTTC. Its protein is CASSLSKVYQETQYF. V is TRBV7-2 and J is TRBJ2-5, with no clear D. Germline V gene lookup returns CDR1 SGHTA and CDR2 FQGNSA. The CDR3 runs 15 residues. Trimming stripped 2 bases from V and 0 bases from J, with 10 bases between.

CDR3 in DNA: TGCGTTGTAACTGGGGCCAACGTCCTGACTTTC. Translated: CVVTGANVLTF. The chain has TRBV29-1 and TRBJ2-6; D gene uncertain. CDR3 length: 11 amino acids. Germline V lookup: CDR1 SQVTM, CDR2 ANQGSEA. Together with reference TRBV29-1 and TRBJ2-6, the CDR3 gives the full variable domain: SAVISQKPSRDICQRGTSLTIQCQVDSQVTMMFWYRQQPGQSLTLIATANQGSEATYESGFVIDKFPISRPNLTFSTLTVSNMSPEDSSIYLCVVTGANVLTFGAGSRLTVL.

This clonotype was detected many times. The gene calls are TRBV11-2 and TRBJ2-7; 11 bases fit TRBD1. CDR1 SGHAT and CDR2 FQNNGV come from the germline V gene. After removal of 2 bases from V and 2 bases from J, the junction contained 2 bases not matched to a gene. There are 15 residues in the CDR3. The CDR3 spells CASSLTGQGAYEQYF. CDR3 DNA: TGTGCCAGCAGCTTAACGGGACAGGGGGCCTACGAGCAGTACTTC.

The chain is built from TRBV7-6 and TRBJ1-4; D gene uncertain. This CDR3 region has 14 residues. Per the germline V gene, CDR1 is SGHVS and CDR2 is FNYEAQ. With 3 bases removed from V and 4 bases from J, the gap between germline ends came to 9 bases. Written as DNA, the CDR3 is TGTGCCAGCAGCTTTAAGAGAAATAATGAAAAACTGTTTTTT. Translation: CASSFKRNNEKLFF.

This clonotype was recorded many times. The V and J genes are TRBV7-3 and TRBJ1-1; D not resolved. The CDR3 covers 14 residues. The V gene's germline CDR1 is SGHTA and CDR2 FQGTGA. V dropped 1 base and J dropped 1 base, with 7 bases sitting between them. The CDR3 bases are TGTGCCAGCAGCTTAAACAAGAAGAACACTGAAGCTTTCTTT. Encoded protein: CASSLNKKNTEAFF. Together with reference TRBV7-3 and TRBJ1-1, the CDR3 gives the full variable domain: GAGVSQTPSNKVTEKGKYVELRCDPISGHTALYWYRQSLGQGPEFLIYFQGTGAADDSGLPNDRFFAVRPEGSVSTLKIQRTERGDSAVYLCASSLNKKNTEAFFGQGTRLTVV.

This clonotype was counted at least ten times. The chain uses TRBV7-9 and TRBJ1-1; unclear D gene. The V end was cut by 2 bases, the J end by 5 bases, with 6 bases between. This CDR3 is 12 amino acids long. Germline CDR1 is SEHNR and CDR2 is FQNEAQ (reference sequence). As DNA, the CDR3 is TGTGCCAGCAGCTTAACCCGGACTGAAGCTTTCTTT. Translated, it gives CASSLTRTEAFF.

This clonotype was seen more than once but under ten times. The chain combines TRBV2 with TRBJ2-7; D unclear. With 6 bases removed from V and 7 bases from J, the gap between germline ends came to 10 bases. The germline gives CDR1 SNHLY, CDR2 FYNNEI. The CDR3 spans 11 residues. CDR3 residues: CASRVFGEQYF. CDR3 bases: TGTGCCAGCAGGGTCTTTGGGGAGCAGTACTTC.

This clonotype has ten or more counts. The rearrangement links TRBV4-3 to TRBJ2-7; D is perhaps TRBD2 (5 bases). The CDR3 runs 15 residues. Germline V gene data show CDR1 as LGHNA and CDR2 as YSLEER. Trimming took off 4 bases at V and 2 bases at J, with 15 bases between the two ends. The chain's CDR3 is CASSPDGAETYEQYF. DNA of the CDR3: TGCGCCAGCAGCCCGGACGGAGCGGAGACCTACGAGCAGTACTTC.